This entry lists 21 T cell receptor beta chains sequenced from one sample in a study of blood T cell repertoires in COVID-19. Libraries were prepared by immunoSEQ multiplex PCR; TCRdb keeps only in-frame clonotypes and omits some of them. The sample contains about 310,000 clones, roughly nine tenths of which appear only once. Sequenced sample: PBMCs or T cells enriched from blood (not recorded which). The receptor set was obtained from a man aged 60 to 69 who had recovered from COVID-19.

CDR3 region: CASSIVVNRDEKLFF. Here the CDR3 DNA reads TGTGCCAGTAGTATAGTTGTTAACAGGGATGAAAAACTGTTTTTT. The chain links TRBV19 to TRBJ1-4; maybe TRBD1 (6 bases). This CDR3 is 15 amino acids long. Trimming stripped 1 base from V and 6 bases from J, with 12 bases between. Germline V gene data show CDR1 as LNHDA and CDR2 as SQIVND (reference sequence).

The V call is TRBV6-5, the J call TRBJ1-5, with 8 bases fitting TRBD1. V was clipped by 4 bases and J by 1 base; unmatched bases: 3. The CDR3 spans 15 residues. CDR1 MNHEY and CDR2 SVGAGI come from the germline V gene. The CDR3 sequence: CASSFGQGSNQPQHF. The CDR3 region has the DNA TGTGCCAGCAGTTTCGGACAGGGAAGCAATCAGCCCCAGCATTTT.

The chain joins TRBV18 to TRBJ2-1; 7 bases are a match to TRBD1. The CDR3 spans 12 residues. CDR1 KGHSH and CDR2 LQKENI come from the germline V gene. V was pared by 6 bases and J by 7 bases, with 3 bases of the junction left unmatched. CDR3 loop: CASSQDRNEQFF. The DNA for the CDR3 is TGTGCCAGCTCCCAGGACAGGAATGAGCAGTTCTTC.

The genes are TRBV9 and TRBJ2-1; TRBD1 matches at 9 bases. The CDR3 is made up of 16 amino acids. J was trimmed by 2 bases and V by 7 bases; bases with no gene match: 10. Germline V CDR1 and CDR2: SGDLS, YYNGEE. CDR3 loop: CASSPLRTGAYNEQFF. The CDR3 nucleotides are TGTGCCAGCTCCCCCCTTAGGACAGGGGCCTACAATGAGCAGTTCTTC.

The chain employs TRBV24-1 and TRBJ2-5, with 13 positions matching TRBD2. The V gene's germline CDR1 is KGHDR and CDR2 SFDVKD. Trimming cost V 3 bases and J 5 bases; bases outside gene matches: 11. This CDR3 has 18 residues. The CDR3: CATSDTGTSGTPRETQYF. The CDR3 region has the DNA TGTGCCACCAGTGATACAGGGACTAGCGGGACCCCCCGGGAGACCCAGTACTTC.

The chain has TRBV5-1 and TRBJ2-7; 7 positions match TRBD1. The CDR3 runs 14 residues. Germline V gene sequence: CDR1 SGHRS, CDR2 YFSETQ. Germline trimming cut 6 bases from V and 1 base from J; bases unmatched to any gene: 7. CDR3 residues: CASKVGGASYEQYF. Here the CDR3 DNA reads TGCGCCAGCAAGGTAGGGGGCGCTTCCTACGAGCAGTACTTC.

V gene TRBV6-2 or TRBV6-3 combines with J gene TRBJ1-5, with 9 bases that match TRBD1. The germline V gene encodes CDR1 MNHEY and CDR2 SVGEGT. The CDR3 is 15 amino acids. V shed 4 bases, J shed 4 bases, and the junction held 5 bases outside the gene matches. The CDR3 sequence is CASSSGQGRNQPQHF. CDR3 sequence (DNA): TGTGCCAGCAGTTCAGGACAGGGGCGGAATCAGCCCCAGCATTTT.

V usage is TRBV3-1 (or the pseudogene TRBV3-2) and J usage is TRBJ1-3; 9 nucleotides agree with TRBD1. Per germline, CDR1 LGHDT and CDR2 YNNKEL (reference sequence). There are 18 residues in the CDR3. Trimming cost V 4 bases and J 3 bases; bases outside gene matches: 13. In DNA form, the CDR3 reads TGTGCCAGCAGCCGAGGGGACAGGGTAGGAGGCGGTGGAAACACCATATATTTT. Translation: CASSRGDRVGGGGNTIYF.

V and J are TRBV24-1 and TRBJ2-5; 10 bases are a match to TRBD1. From germline, CDR1 is KGHDR and CDR2 SFDVKD. The length of the CDR3 is 16 residues. J lost 2 bases, V lost 2 bases, and 4 bases had no gene match. CDR3 in DNA: TGTGCCACCAGTGATTGGGACAGGGGAGTTCAAGAGACCCAGTACTTC. Protein product: CATSDWDRGVQETQYF.

This clone was detected only once. The chain is built from TRBV24-1 and TRBJ2-5; D unclear. Trimming took off 9 bases at V and 7 bases at J, with 11 bases between the two ends. The CDR3 spans 11 residues. From germline, CDR1 is KGHDR and CDR2 SFDVKD. CDR3 DNA: TGTGCCACCTATGAGGAAGGGACCCAGTACTTC. Protein: CATYEEGTQYF.

There are a few counts of this clone. The V and J genes are TRBV30 and TRBJ1-2, with D unclear. Germline CDR1 is GTSNPN and CDR2 is SVGIG (reference sequence). This CDR3 has 12 amino acids. Trimming pared 2 bases from V and 5 bases from J, leaving 9 bases between. CDR3 residues: CAWSIRRYGYTF. The CDR3 coding sequence is TGTGCCTGGAGTATTAGAAGATATGGCTACACCTTC.

The chain uses TRBV24-1 and TRBJ1-6, with TRBD1 identical over 11 bases. CDR1 and CDR2 (germline): KGHDR, SFDVKD. V dropped 9 bases and J dropped 9; count of bases not matched to a gene: 3. The CDR3 consists of 13 residues. In DNA, the CDR3 is TGTGCCACCGGAGGGACAGGGGGTTCACCCCTCCACTTT. Its protein product is CATGGTGGSPLHF.

The chain joins TRBV24-1 to TRBJ1-1; a possible D gene is TRBD1 (5 bases). From germline, CDR1 is KGHDR and CDR2 SFDVKD. This CDR3 spans 16 amino acids. Trimming cost V 4 bases and J 1 base, with 15 bases left between them. The CDR3 spells CATSDSGRGSNTEAFF. The CDR3 coding sequence is TGTGCCACCAGTGACTCCGGACGGGGGTCGAACACTGAAGCTTTCTTT.

The rearrangement uses TRBV11-2 and TRBJ2-7; 8 bases are shared with TRBD2. Germline V gene data show CDR1 as SGHAT and CDR2 as FQNNGV. CDR3 size: 14 residues. V gave up 1 base and J gave up 5 bases; unmatched junction bases: 4. The CDR3 nucleotides read TGTGCCAGCAGCTTAGGACTAGCGAGCCACGAGCAGTACTTC. This encodes CASSLGLASHEQYF.

The rearrangement uses TRBV2 and TRBJ2-7, with 7 bases matching TRBD1. The germline gives CDR1 SNHLY, CDR2 FYNNEI. The CDR3 is 16 amino acids. J lost 2 bases, V lost 4 bases, and 11 bases had no gene match. The CDR3 is CASSVTGTVPTYEQYF. In DNA, the CDR3 is TGTGCCAGCAGTGTTACCGGGACAGTTCCCACCTACGAGCAGTACTTC.

V gene TRBV18 combines with J gene TRBJ1-6; D is undetermined. Germline lookup yields CDR1 KGHSH and CDR2 LQKENI. The CDR3 contains 17 residues. Between the trimmed V and J ends, which lost 2 bases and 4 bases, there was a span of 15 bases. CDR3 protein: CASSPEEQTPYNSPLHF. In DNA form, the CDR3 reads TGTGCCAGCTCACCAGAGGAGCAAACCCCATATAATTCACCCCTCCACTTT.

This chain uses TRBV24-1 with TRBJ1-2; TRBD1 aligns across 10 bases. Trimming removed 3 bases from V and 4 bases from J; junction bases left unmatched: 4. Germline V gives CDR1 KGHDR, CDR2 SFDVKD. This CDR3 comprises 15 residues. The CDR3 bases are TGTGCCACCAGTGATGACAGGGGGCCATCCTATGGCTACACCTTC. It encodes CATSDDRGPSYGYTF.

CDR3 amino acids: CATSDFGGFGETQYF. CDR3 nucleotides: TGTGCCACCAGTGATTTCGGGGGGTTCGGAGAGACCCAGTACTTC. The chain couples TRBV24-1 to TRBJ2-5; 7 nucleotides line up with TRBD2. There are 15 residues in the CDR3. The V gene's germline CDR1 is KGHDR and CDR2 SFDVKD. V shed 1 base and J 4 bases; nucleotides not matched to a gene: 5.

The rearrangement links TRBV7-2 to TRBJ2-7; no reliable D call. The V and J ends lost 5 bases and 4 bases respectively, with 12 bases between them. Germline V CDR1 and CDR2: SGHTA, FQGNSA. This CDR3 has 13 residues. The CDR3 sequence: CASSPWPFYEQYF. CDR3 coding DNA: TGTGCCAGCAGCCCCTGGCCATTTTACGAGCAGTACTTC. The whole variable domain, filled in from reference TRBV7-2 and TRBJ2-7, reads GAGVSQSPSNKVTEKGKDVELRCDPISGHTALYWYRQSLGQGLEFLIYFQGNSAPDKSGLPSDRFSAERTGGSVSTLTIQRTQQEDSAVYLCASSPWPFYEQYFGPGTRLTVT.

V usage is TRBV3-1 (or the pseudogene TRBV3-2) and J usage is TRBJ2-3, with 9 nucleotides matching TRBD2. Germline lookup yields CDR1 LGHDT and CDR2 YNNKEL (reference sequence). The CDR3 loop spans 17 amino acids. Losses at the gene ends were 0 bases for V and 0 bases for J; bases not matched to a gene: 4. The CDR3 is CASSQDPAGGSTDTQYF. The CDR3 coding sequence is TGTGCCAGCAGCCAAGATCCAGCGGGAGGTAGCACAGATACGCAGTATTTT.

This rearrangement joins TRBV7-6 to TRBJ2-3; tentative D call: TRBD2 (5 bases). V was clipped by 4 bases and J by 0 bases, with 14 bases between them. CDR3 length equals 16 residues. CDR1 and CDR2 from the germline V gene are SGHVS and FNYEAQ. The CDR3 DNA is TGTGCCAGCAGCTCCCTCGGCGGGTCTAGCACAGATACGCAGTATTTT. It translates to CASSSLGGSSTDTQYF.